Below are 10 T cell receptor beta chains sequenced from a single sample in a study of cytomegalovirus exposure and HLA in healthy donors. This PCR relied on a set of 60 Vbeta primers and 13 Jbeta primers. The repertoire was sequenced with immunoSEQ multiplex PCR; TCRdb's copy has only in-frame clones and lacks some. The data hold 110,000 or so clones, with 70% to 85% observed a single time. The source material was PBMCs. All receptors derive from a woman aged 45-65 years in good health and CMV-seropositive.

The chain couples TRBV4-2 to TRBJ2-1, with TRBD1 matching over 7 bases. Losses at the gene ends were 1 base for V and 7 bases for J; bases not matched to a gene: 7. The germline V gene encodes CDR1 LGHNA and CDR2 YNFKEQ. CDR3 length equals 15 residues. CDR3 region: CASSQATGVRNEQFF. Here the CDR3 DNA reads TGTGCCAGCAGCCAAGCAACAGGGGTAAGGAATGAGCAGTTCTTC.

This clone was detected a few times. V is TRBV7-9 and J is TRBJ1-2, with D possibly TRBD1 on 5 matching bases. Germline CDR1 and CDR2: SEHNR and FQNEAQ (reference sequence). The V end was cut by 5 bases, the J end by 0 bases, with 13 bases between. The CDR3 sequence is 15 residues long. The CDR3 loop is CASSPIGAPNYGYTF. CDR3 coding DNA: TGTGCCAGCAGCCCCATAGGGGCGCCTAACTATGGCTACACCTTC.

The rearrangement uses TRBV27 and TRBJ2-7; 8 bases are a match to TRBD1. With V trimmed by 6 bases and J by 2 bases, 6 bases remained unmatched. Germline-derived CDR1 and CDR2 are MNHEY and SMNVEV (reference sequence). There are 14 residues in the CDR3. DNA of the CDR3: TGTGCCAGCAGGAAGGACAGGGTCCCCTACGAGCAGTACTTC. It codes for CASRKDRVPYEQYF.

This chain's CDR3 is CASSLQGGTEAFF. The CDR3 DNA is TGTGCCAGCAGCTTACAGGGGGGCACTGAAGCTTTCTTT. J is TRBJ1-1 and V is TRBV11-2, with 7 nucleotides matching TRBD1. Germline CDR1 reads SGHAT; CDR2 reads FQNNGV. This CDR3 comprises 13 residues. V was pared by 2 bases and J by 4 bases, with 1 base of the junction left unmatched. Together with reference TRBV11-2 and TRBJ1-1, the CDR3 gives the full variable domain: EAGVAQSPRYKIIEKRQSVAFWCNPISGHATLYWYQQILGQGPKLLIQFQNNGVVDDSQLPKDRFSAERLKGVDSTLKIQPAKLEDSAVYLCASSLQGGTEAFFGQGTRLTVV.

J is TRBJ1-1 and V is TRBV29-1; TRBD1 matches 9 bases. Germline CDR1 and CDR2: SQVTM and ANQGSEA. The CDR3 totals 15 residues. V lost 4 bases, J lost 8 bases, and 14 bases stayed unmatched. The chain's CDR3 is CSVVGVIRDREEAFF. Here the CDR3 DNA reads TGCAGCGTTGTTGGTGTTATCCGGGACAGGGAAGAAGCTTTCTTT.

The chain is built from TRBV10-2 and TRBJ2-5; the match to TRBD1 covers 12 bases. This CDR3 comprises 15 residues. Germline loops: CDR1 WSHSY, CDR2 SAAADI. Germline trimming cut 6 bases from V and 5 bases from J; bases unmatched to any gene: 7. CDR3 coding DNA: TGCGCCAGCAGGTCCGGGACAGGGGGCCTCGAGACCCAGTACTTC. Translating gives CASRSGTGGLETQYF.

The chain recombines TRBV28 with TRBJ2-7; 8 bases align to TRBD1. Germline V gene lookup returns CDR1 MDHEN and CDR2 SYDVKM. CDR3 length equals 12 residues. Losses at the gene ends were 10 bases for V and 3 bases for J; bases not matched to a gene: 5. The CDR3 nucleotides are TGTGCCACCATACAGGGGGGCTACGAGCAGTACTTC. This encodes CATIQGGYEQYF.

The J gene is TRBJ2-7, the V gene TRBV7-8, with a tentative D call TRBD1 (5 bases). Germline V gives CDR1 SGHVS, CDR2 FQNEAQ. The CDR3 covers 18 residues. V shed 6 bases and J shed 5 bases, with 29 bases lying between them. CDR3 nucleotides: TGTGCCAGCAGGATGGGGTCAAGGTGGGGCTCCAAAGGGGACGAGCAGTACTTC. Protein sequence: CASRMGSRWGSKGDEQYF.

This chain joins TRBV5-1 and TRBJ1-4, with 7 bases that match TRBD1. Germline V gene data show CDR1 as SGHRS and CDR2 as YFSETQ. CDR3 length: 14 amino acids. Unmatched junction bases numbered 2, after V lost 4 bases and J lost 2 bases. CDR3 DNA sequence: TGCGCCAGCAGCCAGGGACAGACTAATGAAAAACTGTTTTTT. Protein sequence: CASSQGQTNEKLFF.

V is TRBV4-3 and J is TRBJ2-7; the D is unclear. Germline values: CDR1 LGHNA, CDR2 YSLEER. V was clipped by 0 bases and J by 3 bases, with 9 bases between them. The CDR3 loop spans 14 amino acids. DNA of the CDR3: TGCGCCAGCAGCCAAGAGGGCAGAGTCTACGAGCAGTACTTC. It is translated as CASSQEGRVYEQYF.